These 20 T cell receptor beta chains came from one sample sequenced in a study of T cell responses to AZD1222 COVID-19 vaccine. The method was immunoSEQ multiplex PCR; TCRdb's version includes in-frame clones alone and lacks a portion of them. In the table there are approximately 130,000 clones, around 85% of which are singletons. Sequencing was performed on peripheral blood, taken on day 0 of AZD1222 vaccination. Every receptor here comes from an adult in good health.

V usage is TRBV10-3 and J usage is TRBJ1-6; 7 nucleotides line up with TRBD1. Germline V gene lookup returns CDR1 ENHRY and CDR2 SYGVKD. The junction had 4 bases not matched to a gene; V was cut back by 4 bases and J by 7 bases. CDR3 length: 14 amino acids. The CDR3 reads CAISAGQDNSPLHF. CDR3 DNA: TGTGCCATCAGTGCAGGACAGGACAATTCACCCCTCCACTTT.

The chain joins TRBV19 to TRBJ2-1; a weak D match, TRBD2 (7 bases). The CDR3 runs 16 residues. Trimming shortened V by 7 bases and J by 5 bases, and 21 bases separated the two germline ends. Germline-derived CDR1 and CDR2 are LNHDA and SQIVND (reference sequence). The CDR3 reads CASTLRGLAVHNEQFF. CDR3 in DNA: TGTGCCAGTACCCTTCGGGGGCTAGCGGTCCACAATGAGCAGTTCTTC.

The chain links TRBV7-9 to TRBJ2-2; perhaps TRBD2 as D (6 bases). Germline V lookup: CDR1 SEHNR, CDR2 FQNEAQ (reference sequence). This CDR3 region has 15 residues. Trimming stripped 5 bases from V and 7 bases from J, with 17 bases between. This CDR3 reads CASSPPGEMGGELFF. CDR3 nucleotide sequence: TGTGCCAGCAGCCCCCCGGGGGAAATGGGCGGGGAGCTGTTTTTT.

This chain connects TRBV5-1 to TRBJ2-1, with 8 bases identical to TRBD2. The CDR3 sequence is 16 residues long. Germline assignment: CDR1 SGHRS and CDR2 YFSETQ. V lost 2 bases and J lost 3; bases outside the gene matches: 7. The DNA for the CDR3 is TGCGCCAGCAGCTTCGCCGGGACTAGTGACTACAATGAGCAGTTCTTC. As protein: CASSFAGTSDYNEQFF.

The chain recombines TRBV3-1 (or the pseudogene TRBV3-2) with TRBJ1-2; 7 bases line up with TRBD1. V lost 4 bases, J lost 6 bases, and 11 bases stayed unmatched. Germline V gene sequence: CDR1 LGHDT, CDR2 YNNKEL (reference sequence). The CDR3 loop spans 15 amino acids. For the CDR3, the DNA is TGTGCCAGCAGCCTAAGATCTACAGGGGAGAATGGCTACACCTTC. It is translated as CASSLRSTGENGYTF.

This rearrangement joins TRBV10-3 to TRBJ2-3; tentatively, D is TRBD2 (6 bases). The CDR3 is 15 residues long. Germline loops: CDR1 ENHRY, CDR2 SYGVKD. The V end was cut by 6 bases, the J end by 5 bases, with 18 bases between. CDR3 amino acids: CAIRTSGGDGDTQYF. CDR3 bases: TGTGCCATCAGGACTTCGGGCGGGGATGGAGATACGCAGTATTTT.

The CDR3 spells CASSLAWDHYEQYF. CDR3 bases: TGTGCCAGCAGCTTAGCATGGGACCACTACGAGCAGTACTTC. The chain carries TRBV7-8 and TRBJ2-7; D is tentatively TRBD1 or TRBD2 (5 bases each). This CDR3 has 14 amino acids. V lost 0 bases to trimming and J lost 3 bases, with 9 bases between them. Germline V gene data show CDR1 as SGHVS and CDR2 as FQNEAQ. The full variable domain, with the rest looked up from reference TRBV7-8 and TRBJ2-7, is GAGVSQSPRYKVAKRGQDVALRCDPISGHVSLFWYQQALGQGPEFLTYFQNEAQLDKSGLPSDRFFAERPEGSVSTLKIQRTQQEDSAVYLCASSLAWDHYEQYFGPGTRLTVT.

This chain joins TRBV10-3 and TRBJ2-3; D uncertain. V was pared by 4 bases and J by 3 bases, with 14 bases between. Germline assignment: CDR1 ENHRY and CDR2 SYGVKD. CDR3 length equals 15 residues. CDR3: CAISGGSSLTDTQYF. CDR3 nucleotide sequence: TGTGCCATCAGTGGGGGTAGTAGTCTGACAGATACGCAGTATTTT.

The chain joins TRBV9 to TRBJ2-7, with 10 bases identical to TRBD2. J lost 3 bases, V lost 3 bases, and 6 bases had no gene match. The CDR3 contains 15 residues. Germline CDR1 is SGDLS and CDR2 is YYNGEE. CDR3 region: CASSAGLAEHYEQYF. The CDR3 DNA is TGTGCCAGCAGCGCAGGACTAGCGGAGCACTACGAGCAGTACTTC.

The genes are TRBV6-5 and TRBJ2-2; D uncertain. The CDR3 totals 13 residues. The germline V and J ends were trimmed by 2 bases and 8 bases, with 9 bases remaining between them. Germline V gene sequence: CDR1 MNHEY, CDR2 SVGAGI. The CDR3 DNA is TGTGCCAGCAGTTACGATCCCGCAGGGGAGCTGTTTTTT. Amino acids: CASSYDPAGELFF.

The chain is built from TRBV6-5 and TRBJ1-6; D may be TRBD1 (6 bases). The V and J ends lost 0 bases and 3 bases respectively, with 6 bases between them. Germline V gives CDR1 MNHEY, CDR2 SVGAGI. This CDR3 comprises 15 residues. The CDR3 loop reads CASSYSQGYNSPLHF. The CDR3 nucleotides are TGTGCCAGCAGTTACTCACAGGGCTATAATTCACCCCTCCACTTT.

For the CDR3, the DNA is TGTGCCAGCAGCCGCGACAGGGTGAACACTGAAGCTTTCTTT. Its translation is CASSRDRVNTEAFF. The J gene is TRBJ1-1, the V gene TRBV7-2; 7 bases agree with TRBD1. The CDR3 loop spans 14 amino acids. Germline loops: CDR1 SGHTA, CDR2 FQGNSA. With 5 bases clipped from V and 0 bases from J, the junction kept 3 bases outside the gene matches.

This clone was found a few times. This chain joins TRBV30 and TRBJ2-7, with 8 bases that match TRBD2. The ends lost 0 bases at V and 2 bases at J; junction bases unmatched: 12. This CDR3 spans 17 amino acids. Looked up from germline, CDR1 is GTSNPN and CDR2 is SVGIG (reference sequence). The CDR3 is CAWSVAPRLARTYEQYF. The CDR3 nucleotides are TGTGCCTGGAGTGTCGCTCCCCGACTAGCGCGGACCTACGAGCAGTACTTC.

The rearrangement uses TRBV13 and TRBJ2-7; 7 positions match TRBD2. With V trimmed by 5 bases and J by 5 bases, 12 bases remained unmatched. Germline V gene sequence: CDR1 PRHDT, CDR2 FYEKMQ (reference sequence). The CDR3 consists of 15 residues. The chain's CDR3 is CASSDRAGPLNEQYF. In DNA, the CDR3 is TGTGCCAGCAGCGATAGAGCGGGGCCGCTAAACGAGCAGTACTTC.

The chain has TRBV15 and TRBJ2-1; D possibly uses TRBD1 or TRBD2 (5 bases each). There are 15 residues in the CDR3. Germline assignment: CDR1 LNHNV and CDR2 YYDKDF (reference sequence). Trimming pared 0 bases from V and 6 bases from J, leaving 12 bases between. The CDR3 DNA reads TGTGCCACCAGCAGAGAGGCCAGGGCGGGCAATGAGCAGTTCTTC. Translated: CATSREARAGNEQFF.

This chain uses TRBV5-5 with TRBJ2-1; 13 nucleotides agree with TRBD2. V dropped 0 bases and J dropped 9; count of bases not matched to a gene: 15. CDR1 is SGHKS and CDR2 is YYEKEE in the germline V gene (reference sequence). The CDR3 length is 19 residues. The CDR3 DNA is TGTGCCAGCAGCTTGGGACTAGCGGGGGGAATGCTTCCGGCCGCTGAGCAGTTCTTC. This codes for CASSLGLAGGMLPAAEQFF.

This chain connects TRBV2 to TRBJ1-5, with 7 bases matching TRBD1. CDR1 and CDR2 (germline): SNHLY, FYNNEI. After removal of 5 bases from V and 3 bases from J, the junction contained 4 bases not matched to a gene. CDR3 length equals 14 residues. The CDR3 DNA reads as TGTGCCAGCAGTCCACAGGGGAACAATCAGCCCCAGCATTTT. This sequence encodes CASSPQGNNQPQHF.

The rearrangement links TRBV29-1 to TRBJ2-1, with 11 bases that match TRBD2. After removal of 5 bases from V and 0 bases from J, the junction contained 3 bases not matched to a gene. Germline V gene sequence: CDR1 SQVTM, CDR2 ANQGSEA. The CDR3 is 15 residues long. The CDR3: CSVSSGGSSYNEQFF. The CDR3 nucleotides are TGCAGCGTTTCTAGCGGGGGGAGCTCCTACAATGAGCAGTTCTTC.

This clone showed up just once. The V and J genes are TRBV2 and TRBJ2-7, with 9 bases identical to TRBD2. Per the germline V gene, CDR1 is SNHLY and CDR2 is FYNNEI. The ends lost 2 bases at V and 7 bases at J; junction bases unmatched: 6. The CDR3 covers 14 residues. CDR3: CASSELAGSGEQYF. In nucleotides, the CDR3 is TGTGCCAGCAGTGAACTAGCGGGGAGTGGTGAGCAGTACTTC.

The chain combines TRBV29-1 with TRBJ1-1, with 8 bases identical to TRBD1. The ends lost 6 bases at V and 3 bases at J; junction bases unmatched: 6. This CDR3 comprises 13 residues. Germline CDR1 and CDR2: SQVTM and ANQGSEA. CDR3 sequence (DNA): TGCAGCGTCCGGACAGGGATGGACACTGAAGCTTTCTTT. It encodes CSVRTGMDTEAFF.